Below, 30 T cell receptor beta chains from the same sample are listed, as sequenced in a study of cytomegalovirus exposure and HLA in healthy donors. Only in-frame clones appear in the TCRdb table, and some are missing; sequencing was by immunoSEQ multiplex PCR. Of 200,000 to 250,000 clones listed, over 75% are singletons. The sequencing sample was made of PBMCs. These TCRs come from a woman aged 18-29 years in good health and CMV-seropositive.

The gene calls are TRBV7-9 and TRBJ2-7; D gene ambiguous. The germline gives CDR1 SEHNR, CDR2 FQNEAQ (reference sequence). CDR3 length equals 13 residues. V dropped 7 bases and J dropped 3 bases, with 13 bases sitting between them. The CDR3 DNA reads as TGTGCCAGCACCCTTAGCAGCTACTACGAGCAGTACTTC. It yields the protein CASTLSSYYEQYF.

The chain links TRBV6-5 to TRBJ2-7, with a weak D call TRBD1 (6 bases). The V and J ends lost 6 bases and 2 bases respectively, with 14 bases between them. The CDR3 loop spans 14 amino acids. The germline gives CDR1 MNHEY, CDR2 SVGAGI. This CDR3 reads CASSTGTTTYEQYF. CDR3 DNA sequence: TGTGCCAGCAGCACCGGGACAACGACCTACGAGCAGTACTTC.

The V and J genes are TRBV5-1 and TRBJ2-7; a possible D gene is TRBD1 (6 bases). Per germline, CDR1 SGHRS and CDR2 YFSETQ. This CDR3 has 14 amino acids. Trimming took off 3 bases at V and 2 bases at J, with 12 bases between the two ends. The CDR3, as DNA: TGCGCCAGCAGCTCGACAGGCCCTGCCTACGAGCAGTACTTC. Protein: CASSSTGPAYEQYF.

The CDR3 spells CASMDRAGSSFF. CDR3 bases: TGTGCCAGCATGGACAGGGCGGGTTCGTCTTTCTTT. The V gene is TRBV27, the J gene TRBJ1-1, with TRBD1 matching 8 bases. V shed 7 bases, J shed 12 bases, and the junction held 10 bases outside the gene matches. The CDR3 has 12 amino acids. The V gene's germline CDR1 is MNHEY and CDR2 SMNVEV (reference sequence).

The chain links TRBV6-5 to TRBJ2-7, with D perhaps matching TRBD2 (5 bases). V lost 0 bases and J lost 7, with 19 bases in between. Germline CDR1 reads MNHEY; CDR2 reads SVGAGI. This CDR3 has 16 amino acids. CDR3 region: CASSYSRQASRREQYF. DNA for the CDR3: TGTGCCAGCAGTTACTCGAGACAAGCATCCAGGAGGGAGCAGTACTTC.

The CDR3 sequence: CASTGAGVSTDTQYF. The CDR3 nucleotides are TGTGCCAGCACCGGAGCGGGAGTAAGCACAGATACGCAGTATTTT. This rearrangement joins TRBV6-1 to TRBJ2-3; 8 bases align to TRBD2. CDR1 and CDR2 from the germline V gene are MNHNS and SASEGT. The length of the CDR3 is 15 residues. The V segment lost 7 bases and the J segment 0 bases; nucleotides outside the gene matches: 6.

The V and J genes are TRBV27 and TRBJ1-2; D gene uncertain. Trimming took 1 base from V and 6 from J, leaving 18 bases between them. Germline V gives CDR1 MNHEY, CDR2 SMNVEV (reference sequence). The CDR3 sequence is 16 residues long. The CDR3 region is CASSLYRYSQTDGYTF. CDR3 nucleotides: TGTGCCAGCAGTTTATATAGGTACAGCCAGACGGATGGCTACACCTTC.

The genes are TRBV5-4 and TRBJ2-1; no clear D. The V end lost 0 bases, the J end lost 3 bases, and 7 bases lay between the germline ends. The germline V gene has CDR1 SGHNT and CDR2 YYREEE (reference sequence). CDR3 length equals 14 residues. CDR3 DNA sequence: TGTGCCAGCAGCTTGGTGCAGATCTACAATGAGCAGTTCTTC. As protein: CASSLVQIYNEQFF.

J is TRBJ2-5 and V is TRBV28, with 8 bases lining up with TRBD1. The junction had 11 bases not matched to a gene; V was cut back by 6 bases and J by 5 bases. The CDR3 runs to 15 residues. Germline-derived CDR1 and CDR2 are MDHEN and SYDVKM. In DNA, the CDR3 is TGTGCCAGCAGGCGCCCTCAGGGGGCAAGGGAGACCCAGTACTTC. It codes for CASRRPQGARETQYF.

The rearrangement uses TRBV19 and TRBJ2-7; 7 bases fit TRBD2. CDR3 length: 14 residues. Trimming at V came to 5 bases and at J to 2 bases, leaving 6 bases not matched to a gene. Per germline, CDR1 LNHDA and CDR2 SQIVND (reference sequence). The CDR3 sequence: CASSGKSGAYEQYF. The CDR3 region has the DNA TGTGCCAGTAGTGGGAAGAGCGGGGCCTACGAGCAGTACTTC.

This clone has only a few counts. The CDR3 sequence: CASSYSSGAEGYTF. CDR3 coding DNA: TGTGCCAGCAGTTACTCTTCAGGGGCAGAAGGCTACACCTTC. The chain recombines TRBV6-6 with TRBJ1-2; TRBD1 might be the D (6 bases). With 0 bases removed from V and 8 bases from J, the gap between germline ends came to 13 bases. This CDR3 is built from 14 residues. The V gene's germline CDR1 is MNHNY and CDR2 SVGAGI (reference sequence).

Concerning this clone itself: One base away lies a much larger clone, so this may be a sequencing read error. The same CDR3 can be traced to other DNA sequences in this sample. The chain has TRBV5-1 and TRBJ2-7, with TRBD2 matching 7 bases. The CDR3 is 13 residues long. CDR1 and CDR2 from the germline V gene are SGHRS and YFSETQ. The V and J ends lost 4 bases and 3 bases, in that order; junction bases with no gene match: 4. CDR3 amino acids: CASSPGTNYEQYF. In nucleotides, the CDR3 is TGCGCCAGCAGCCCCGGGACTAACTACGAGCAGTACTTC.

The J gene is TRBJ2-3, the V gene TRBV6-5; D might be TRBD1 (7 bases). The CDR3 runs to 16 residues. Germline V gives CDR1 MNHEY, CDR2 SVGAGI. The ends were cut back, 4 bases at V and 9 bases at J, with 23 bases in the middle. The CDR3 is CASSFQTGRFTGTQYF. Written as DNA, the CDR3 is TGTGCCAGCAGTTTCCAGACAGGGAGGTTCACAGGGACGCAGTATTTT.

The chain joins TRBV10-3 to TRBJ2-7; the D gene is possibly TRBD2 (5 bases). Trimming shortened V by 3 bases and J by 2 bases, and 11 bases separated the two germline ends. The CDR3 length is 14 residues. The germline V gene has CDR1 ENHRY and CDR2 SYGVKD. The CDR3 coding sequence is TGTGCCATCAGTGAAAGTCTAGCTACCTACGAGCAGTACTTC. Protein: CAISESLATYEQYF.

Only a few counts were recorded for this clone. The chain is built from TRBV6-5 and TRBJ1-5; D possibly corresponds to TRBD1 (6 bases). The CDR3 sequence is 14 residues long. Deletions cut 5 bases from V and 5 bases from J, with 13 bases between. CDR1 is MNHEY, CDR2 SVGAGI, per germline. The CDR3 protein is CASSDGQLHQPQHF. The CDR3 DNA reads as TGTGCCAGCAGTGATGGACAGTTGCATCAGCCCCAGCATTTT.

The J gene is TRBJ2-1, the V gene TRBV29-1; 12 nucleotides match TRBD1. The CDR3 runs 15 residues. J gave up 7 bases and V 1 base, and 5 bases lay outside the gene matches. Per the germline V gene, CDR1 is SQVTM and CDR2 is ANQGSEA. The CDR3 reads CSVEGGQGAVNEQFF. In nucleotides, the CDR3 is TGCAGCGTTGAAGGGGGACAGGGGGCAGTAAATGAGCAGTTCTTC.

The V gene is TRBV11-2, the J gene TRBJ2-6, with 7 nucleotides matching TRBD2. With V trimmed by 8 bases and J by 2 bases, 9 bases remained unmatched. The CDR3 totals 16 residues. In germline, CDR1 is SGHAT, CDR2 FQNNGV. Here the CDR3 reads CASRHWGGTGANVLTF. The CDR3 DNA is TGTGCCAGCCGACATTGGGGGGGTACTGGGGCCAACGTCCTGACTTTC.

The CDR3 region is CASSQERSGNEQFF. CDR3 bases: TGCGCCAGCAGCCAGGAGAGGAGTGGAAATGAGCAGTTCTTC. The chain combines TRBV4-1 with TRBJ2-1; no reliable D call. The CDR3 has 14 amino acids. Germline CDR1 MGHRA, CDR2 YSYEKL. Trimming took off 3 bases at V and 7 bases at J, with 13 bases between the two ends.

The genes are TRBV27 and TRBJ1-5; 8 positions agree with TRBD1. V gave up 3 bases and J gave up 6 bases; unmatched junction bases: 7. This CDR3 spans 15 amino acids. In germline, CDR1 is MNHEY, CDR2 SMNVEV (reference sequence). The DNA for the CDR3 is TGTGCCAGCAGTTTTTACAGGGGGGTGGGTCAGCCCCAGCATTTT. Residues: CASSFYRGVGQPQHF.

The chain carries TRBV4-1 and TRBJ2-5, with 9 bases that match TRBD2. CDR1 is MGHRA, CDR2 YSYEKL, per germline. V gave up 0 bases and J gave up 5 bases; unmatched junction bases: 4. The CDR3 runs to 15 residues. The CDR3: CASSQDGGLAETQYF. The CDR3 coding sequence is TGCGCCAGCAGCCAAGATGGCGGACTAGCGGAGACCCAGTACTTC.

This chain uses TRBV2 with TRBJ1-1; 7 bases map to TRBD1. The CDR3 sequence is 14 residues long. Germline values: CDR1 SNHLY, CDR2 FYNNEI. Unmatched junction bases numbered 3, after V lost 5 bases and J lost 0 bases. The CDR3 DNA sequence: TGTGCCAGCAGTCGGACAGGAATGAACACTGAAGCTTTCTTT. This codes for CASSRTGMNTEAFF.

The CDR3 loop reads CAITPAGVKGANYGYTF. CDR3 in DNA: TGTGCCATCACCCCGGCGGGGGTCAAAGGAGCTAACTATGGCTACACCTTC. V is TRBV10-3 and J is TRBJ1-2; perhaps TRBD1 as D (5 bases). Per germline, CDR1 ENHRY and CDR2 SYGVKD. V shed 7 bases and J shed 0 bases, with 21 bases lying between them. This CDR3 has 17 amino acids.

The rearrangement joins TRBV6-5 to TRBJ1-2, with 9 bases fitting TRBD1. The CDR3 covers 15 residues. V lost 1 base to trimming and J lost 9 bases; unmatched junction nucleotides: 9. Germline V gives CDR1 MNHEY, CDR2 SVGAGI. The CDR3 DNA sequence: TGTGCCAGCAGTTACTGGGACGGGGACAGGGCTCGCTACACCTTC. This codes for CASSYWDGDRARYTF.

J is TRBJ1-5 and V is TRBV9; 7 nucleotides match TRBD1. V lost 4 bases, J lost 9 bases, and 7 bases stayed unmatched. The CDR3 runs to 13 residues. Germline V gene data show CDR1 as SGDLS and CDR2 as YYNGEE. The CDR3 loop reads CASSTGDTRPQHF. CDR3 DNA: TGTGCCAGCAGCACAGGGGACACCCGGCCCCAGCATTTT.

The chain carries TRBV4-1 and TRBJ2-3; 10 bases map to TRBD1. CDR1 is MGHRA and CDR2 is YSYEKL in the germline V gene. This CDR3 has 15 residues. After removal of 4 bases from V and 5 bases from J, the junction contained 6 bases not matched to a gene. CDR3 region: CASSLGTGVKDTQYF. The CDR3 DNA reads TGCGCCAGCAGCCTCGGGACAGGGGTCAAAGATACGCAGTATTTT.

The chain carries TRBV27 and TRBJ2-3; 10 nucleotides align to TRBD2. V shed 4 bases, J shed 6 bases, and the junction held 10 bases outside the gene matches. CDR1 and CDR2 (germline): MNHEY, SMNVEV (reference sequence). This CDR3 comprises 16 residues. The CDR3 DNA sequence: TGTGCCAGCAGTTCTCCAGCGGGAGGGCCAAGGGATACGCAGTATTTT. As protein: CASSSPAGGPRDTQYF.

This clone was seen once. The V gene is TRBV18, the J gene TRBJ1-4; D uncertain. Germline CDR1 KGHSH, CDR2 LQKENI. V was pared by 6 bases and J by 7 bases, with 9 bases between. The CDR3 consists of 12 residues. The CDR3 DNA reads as TGTGCCAGCTCCCTCCCGCGTGAAAAACTGTTTTTT. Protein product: CASSLPREKLFF. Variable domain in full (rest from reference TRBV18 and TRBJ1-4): NAGVMQNPRHLVRRRGQEARLRCSPMKGHSHVYWYRQLPEEGLKFMVYLQKENIIDESGMPKERFSAEFPKEGPSILRIQQVVRGDSAAYFCASSLPREKLFFGSGTQLSVL.

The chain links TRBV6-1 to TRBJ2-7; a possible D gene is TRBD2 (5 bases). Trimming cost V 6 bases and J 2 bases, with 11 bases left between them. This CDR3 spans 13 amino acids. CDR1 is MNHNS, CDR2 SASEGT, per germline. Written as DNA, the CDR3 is TGTGCCAGCAGCGAGCGGACCCCCTACGAGCAGTACTTC. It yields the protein CASSERTPYEQYF.

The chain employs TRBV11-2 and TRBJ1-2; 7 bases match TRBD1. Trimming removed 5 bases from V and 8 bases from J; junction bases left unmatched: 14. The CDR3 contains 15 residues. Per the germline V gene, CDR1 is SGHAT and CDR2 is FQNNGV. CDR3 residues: CASSARDSNTGGYTF. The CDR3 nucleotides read TGTGCCAGCAGCGCCCGGGACAGCAACACAGGAGGCTACACCTTC.

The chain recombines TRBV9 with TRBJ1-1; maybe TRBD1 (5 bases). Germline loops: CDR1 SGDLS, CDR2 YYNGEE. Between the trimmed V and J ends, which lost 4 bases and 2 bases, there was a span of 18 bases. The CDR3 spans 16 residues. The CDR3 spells CASSPTGEISNTEAFF. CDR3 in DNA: TGTGCCAGCAGCCCCACAGGTGAGATTTCTAACACTGAAGCTTTCTTT. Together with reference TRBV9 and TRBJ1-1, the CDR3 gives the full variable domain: DSGVTQTPKHLITATGQRVTLRCSPRSGDLSVYWYQQSLDQGLQFLIQYYNGEERAKGNILERFSAQQFPDLHSELNLSSLELGDSALYFCASSPTGEISNTEAFFGQGTRLTVV.